Below, one T cell receptor beta chain is given with its context. Its antigen remains unknown. This sample stems from a study of blood T cells in healthy people across ages. Study observations and caveats: Compared with aged donors, long-lived donors showed fewer expanded clones, suggesting selection. Age showed a roughly linear inverse relationship with TCR beta diversity per million T cells.

Together with a sample-barcoded 5' primer, a J-beta primer mix was included in a second PCR lasting roughly 6 to 12 cycles. Each cDNA molecule was tagged by a template-switch adaptor with 12 random nucleotides. Every sample produced at least 2.5 million CDR3-containing paired-end reads. One entry per CDR3 protein results from TCRdb running MiXCR on the 5' RACE reads. Seen here are 1.4 million or so distinct CDR3 sequences, approximately 43% observed once, and the top ten hold about 4.1%. After removal of 2 bases from V and 4 bases from J, the junction contained 6 bases not matched to a gene. CDR3 length: 16 amino acids. Germline CDR1 is SNHLY and CDR2 is FYNNEI.

The sequence was obtained from a woman under 30 in good health. The chain carries TRBV2 and TRBJ2-2, with 8 bases matching TRBD2. The specimen sequenced was blood. CDR3 in amino acids: CASSELSSGSTGELFF. Here the CDR3 DNA reads TGTGCCAGCAGTGAATTGTCTAGCGGGTCCACCGGGGAGCTGTTTTTT.